This T cell receptor (beta chain) was retrieved from a study of shared clonotypes between healthy human individuals. Background on the study: Per donor, three plates held CD4 naive cells, three held CD4 memory, two held CD8 naive and one held CD8 memory.

The naive CD8 subset, CD45RO-negative cells positively selected for CCR7, excluded terminally differentiated effector memory CD45RA+ cells. The CDR3 length is 12 residues. Germline CDR1 and CDR2: SGHTS and YDEGEE. The germline V and J ends were trimmed by 6 bases and 2 bases, with 6 bases remaining between them. Repertoires were generated with immunoSEQ multiplex PCR, while TCRdb's copy carries only in-frame clones and drops some. The data hold roughly 1,800,000 clones, with approximately 95% observed a single time. This rearrangement joins TRBV5-8 to TRBJ1-5, with no clear D. Source material: naive CD8+ T cells sorted from blood. This sequence was found in a man aged 18-30 years in good health. The CDR3 nucleotides are TGTGCCAGCAAGAGGGGCAATCAGCCCCAGCATTTT. Amino acid sequence: CASKRGNQPQHF.